A single sample is the source of the 2 T cell receptor beta chains below, sequenced in a study of post-analysis software for immune sequencing data. Study results and caveats: Patients showed TRBV5-6, TRBV5-1 and TRBV20-1 among 4 or 5 TRBV segments more frequent than in controls.

Prepared TCR beta cDNA libraries contained unique molecular identifiers. TCRdb re-analysed the PCR reads in MiXCR, keeping a single row per CDR3 protein. The table lists approximately 660,000 distinct CDR3 sequences, 59% of them singletons. No antigen is known for these receptors. Source material: blood. All receptors derive from a girl aged 2-15 years with multiple sclerosis.

This clonotype is a singleton in its sample. The conserved phenylalanine or tryptophan normally closing the CDR3 is absent here, so this likely arose from a read error. J is TRBJ1-1 and V is TRBV29-1; D not certain. Germline V gene data show CDR1 as SQVTM and CDR2 as ANQGSEA. V lost 6 bases and J 4 bases, leaving 6 bases between the germline ends. The CDR3 length is 10 residues. In nucleotides, the CDR3 is TGCAGCGTGATAGCCACTGAAGCTTTCTGT. Translated, it gives CSVIATEAFC.

In DNA, the CDR3 is TGCAGTGCGTCTCGGCTTTCCTTCGGGAACACTGAAGCTTTCTTT. It translates to CSASRLSFGNTEAFF. This chain connects TRBV20-1 to TRBJ1-1, with D hard to call. CDR3 length: 15 amino acids. Germline V gives CDR1 DFQATT, CDR2 SNEGSKA (reference sequence). V lost 6 bases and J 1 base, leaving 18 bases between the germline ends.